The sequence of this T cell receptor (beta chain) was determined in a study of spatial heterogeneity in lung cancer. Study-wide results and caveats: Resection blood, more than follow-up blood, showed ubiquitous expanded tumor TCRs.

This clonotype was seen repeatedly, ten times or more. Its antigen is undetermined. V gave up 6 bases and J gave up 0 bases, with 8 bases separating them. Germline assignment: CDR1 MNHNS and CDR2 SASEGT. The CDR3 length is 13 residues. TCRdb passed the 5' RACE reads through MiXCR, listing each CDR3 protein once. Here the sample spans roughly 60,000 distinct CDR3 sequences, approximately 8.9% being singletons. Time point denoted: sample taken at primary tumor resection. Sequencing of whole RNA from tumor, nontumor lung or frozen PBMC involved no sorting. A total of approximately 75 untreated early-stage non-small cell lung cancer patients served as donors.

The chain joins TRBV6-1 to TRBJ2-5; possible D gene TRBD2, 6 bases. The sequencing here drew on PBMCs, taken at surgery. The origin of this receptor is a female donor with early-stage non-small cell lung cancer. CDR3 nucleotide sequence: TGTGCCAGCAGCCGGACTAACCAAGAGACCCAGTACTTC. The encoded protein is CASSRTNQETQYF.